Below are 15 T cell receptor beta chains sequenced from a single sample in a study of PD-1 blockade in classical Hodgkin lymphoma. Sequenced by immunoSEQ multiplex PCR; TCRdb stores in-frame clones only, minus some. In the table there are 11,000 to 15,000 clones, around 78% of which are singletons. Relapses following autologous stem cell transplantation were seen in all patients, with brentuximab vedotin exposure varying. Sequencing was performed on peripheral blood mononuclear cells (PBMCs), taken before the second cycle of nivolumab. All receptors derive from a human donor with classical Hodgkin lymphoma.

The CDR3 nucleotides are TGCGCCAGCAGCCAGGGACACTACGCTAACTATGGCTACACCTTC. This encodes CASSQGHYANYGYTF. The V and J genes are TRBV4-3 and TRBJ1-2; a weak D match, TRBD1 (6 bases). The V gene lost 3 bases and the J gene lost 0 bases, with 11 bases spanning the gap. CDR1 LGHNA and CDR2 YSLEER come from the germline V gene. The CDR3 contains 15 residues.

V usage is TRBV13 and J usage is TRBJ2-3; TRBD2 matches 11 bases. The V and J ends lost 5 bases and 3 bases, in that order; junction bases with no gene match: 7. Germline V lookup: CDR1 PRHDT, CDR2 FYEKMQ (reference sequence). The CDR3 is 16 residues long. The chain's CDR3 is CASSTRLAGRTDTQYF. The CDR3 coding sequence is TGTGCCAGCAGCACAAGACTAGCGGGGAGAACAGATACGCAGTATTTT.

The J gene is TRBJ2-1, the V gene TRBV9; perhaps TRBD2 as D (6 bases). Germline-derived CDR1 and CDR2 are SGDLS and YYNGEE. V was pared by 0 bases and J by 3 bases, with 10 bases between. The CDR3 has 15 residues. In nucleotides, the CDR3 is TGTGCCAGCAGCGTAGCCGGGACTCTCTACAATGAGCAGTTCTTC. This codes for CASSVAGTLYNEQFF.

This chain uses TRBV18 with TRBJ1-2, with no clear D. Germline V gene sequence: CDR1 KGHSH, CDR2 LQKENI. The CDR3 spans 13 residues. The V and J ends lost 3 bases and 3 bases respectively, with 8 bases between them. The CDR3 reads CASSPVEDYGYTF. Written as DNA, the CDR3 is TGTGCCAGCTCACCGGTAGAAGACTATGGCTACACCTTC. Drawing the rest from reference TRBV18 and TRBJ1-2, the complete variable domain is NAGVMQNPRHLVRRRGQEARLRCSPMKGHSHVYWYRQLPEEGLKFMVYLQKENIIDESGMPKERFSAEFPKEGPSILRIQQVVRGDSAAYFCASSPVEDYGYTFGSGTRLTVV.

This clone was counted only a few times. The chain joins TRBV7-6 to TRBJ2-7, with 9 bases lining up with TRBD1. The CDR3 is made up of 15 amino acids. The V gene end was trimmed by 4 bases and the J gene end by 3 bases; junction bases not matched to a gene: 7. CDR1 SGHVS and CDR2 FNYEAQ come from the germline V gene. As DNA, the CDR3 is TGTGCCAGCAGCTCCCGAGGACAGGGGTTCTACGAGCAGTACTTC. It codes for CASSSRGQGFYEQYF.

A few counts support this clone. The J gene is TRBJ1-2, the V gene TRBV4-3; D might be TRBD1 (5 bases). Germline CDR1 LGHNA, CDR2 YSLEER. The CDR3 runs to 13 residues. V dropped 1 base and J dropped 8 bases, with 11 bases sitting between them. This CDR3 is CASSQVAGRGYTF. The DNA for the CDR3 is TGCGCCAGCAGCCAAGTTGCGGGGCGAGGCTACACCTTC.

A word on this clone: Other DNA sequences in the sample encode the same CDR3. This chain uses TRBV7-9 with TRBJ2-1; no reliable D call. The CDR3 spans 14 residues. Per the germline V gene, CDR1 is SEHNR and CDR2 is FQNEAQ (reference sequence). Trimming removed 0 bases at V and 3 bases at J, with 6 bases between. The CDR3: CASSLAGSYNEQFF. DNA for the CDR3: TGTGCCAGCAGCTTAGCGGGCAGCTACAATGAGCAGTTCTTC. Looking up the rest from reference TRBV7-9 and TRBJ2-1 gives the full variable domain: DTGVSQNPRHKITKRGQNVTFRCDPISEHNRLYWYRQTLGQGPEFLTYFQNEAQLEKSRLLSDRFSAERPKGSFSTLEIQRTEQGDSAMYLCASSLAGSYNEQFFGPGTRLTVL.

The V call is TRBV19, the J call TRBJ1-5; 11 nucleotides align to TRBD1. This CDR3 has 17 amino acids. V was clipped by 5 bases and J by 3 bases; unmatched bases: 9. Looked up from germline, CDR1 is LNHDA and CDR2 is SQIVND (reference sequence). CDR3 nucleotides: TGTGCCAGTAGTCCGGGACAGGGGGGGCTTATCAATCAGCCCCAGCATTTT. Its protein product is CASSPGQGGLINQPQHF.

The gene calls are TRBV6-5 and TRBJ1-6; 9 positions match TRBD1. CDR3 length: 13 residues. Germline trimming cut 6 bases from V and 7 bases from J; bases unmatched to any gene: 1. Germline-derived CDR1 and CDR2 are MNHEY and SVGAGI. CDR3 DNA: TGTGCCAGCAGAGGACAGGGGAATTCACCCCTCCACTTT. Translation: CASRGQGNSPLHF.

The rearrangement uses TRBV11-2 and TRBJ1-1; D gene uncertain. The germline CDR1 and CDR2 sequences are SGHAT and FQNNGV. The V end was cut by 2 bases, the J end by 4 bases, with 17 bases between. CDR3 length: 16 residues. In DNA, the CDR3 is TGTGCCAGCAGCTTACTCCTGGGTTTGGGGAGCACTGAAGCTTTCTTT. Its translation: CASSLLLGLGSTEAFF.

V and J are TRBV16 and TRBJ2-5, with no clear D. V was trimmed by 2 bases and J by 4 bases, leaving 17 bases between them. CDR1 and CDR2 (germline): KGHSY, FQNENV. This CDR3 spans 16 amino acids. CDR3 residues: CASSQHRSVMGETQYF. The CDR3 bases are TGTGCCAGCAGCCAACATAGGTCAGTTATGGGAGAGACCCAGTACTTC.

The chain has TRBV7-9 and TRBJ2-7; no clear D. V shed 5 bases and J shed 0 bases, with 8 bases lying between them. The CDR3 contains 13 residues. CDR1 SEHNR and CDR2 FQNEAQ come from the germline V gene (reference sequence). CDR3 DNA sequence: TGTGCCAGCAGCCTGCCGGCCTCCTACGAGCAGTACTTC. Translating gives CASSLPASYEQYF.

In regard to this clone: The identical CDR3 is also encoded by other nucleotide sequences in the sample. The chain carries TRBV9 and TRBJ2-5, with D possibly matching TRBD2 (6 bases). The CDR3 has 13 residues. Germline loops: CDR1 SGDLS, CDR2 YYNGEE. With 2 bases removed from V and 5 bases from J, the gap between germline ends came to 10 bases. CDR3 nucleotide sequence: TGTGCCAGCAGCGTCACGGGGAGGGAGACCCAGTACTTC. Translated: CASSVTGRETQYF.

This chain joins TRBV18 and TRBJ1-6; D not certain. The CDR3 runs to 16 residues. Deletions cut 4 bases from V and 7 bases from J, with 17 bases between. CDR1 and CDR2 from the germline V gene are KGHSH and LQKENI. The CDR3 spells CASSQAGEEWNSPLHF. The DNA for the CDR3 is TGTGCCAGCTCACAAGCCGGGGAGGAGTGGAATTCACCCCTCCACTTT.

This chain uses TRBV10-3 with TRBJ2-1; 8 nucleotides match TRBD2. V dropped 10 bases and J dropped 5; count of bases not matched to a gene: 10. Germline CDR1 and CDR2: ENHRY and SYGVKD. The CDR3 totals 14 residues. Written as DNA, the CDR3 is TGTGCCACCCGGTTTATTAGCGGGGACAATGAGCAGTTCTTC. It encodes CATRFISGDNEQFF.